This T cell receptor beta chain was obtained from a study of a mutant IDH1 vaccine in newly diagnosed glioma. For the study at large: Patients arrived already treated with radiotherapy, temozolomide, or both, most having had both.

Germline CDR1 reads SGHRS; CDR2 reads YFSETQ. V lost 5 bases and J lost 7, with 15 bases in between. This CDR3 has 14 residues. This clone was seen more than once but under ten times. Its matching antigen is unknown. General study points: Across multiple MHC alleles, approximately 93% of patients had vaccine-induced responses. No link was apparently found between pseudoprogression and changes in top peripheral T cell clonotypes.

Assay used: immunoSEQ multiplex PCR; TCRdb lists only in-frame clones, some missing. The data show about 98,000 clones, about 90% seen once. The time point is: baseline, week 1 (first vaccination visit). Described treatment: pre-vaccination baseline after standard-of-care therapy. Tumors from donors were new WHO grade 3 or 4 IDH1-mutant astrocytomas with ATRX loss. The sample consisted of PBMCs, taken from a glioma patient treated with radiotherapy, temozolomide or both. This clonotype originated in a woman aged 45-65 years with glioma. The rearrangement links TRBV5-1 to TRBJ2-2, with D perhaps matching TRBD2 (5 bases). The CDR3 DNA follows: TGCGCCAGCAGGGAGAGTAGCGATCGCGGGGAGCTGTTTTTT. Its protein is CASRESSDRGELFF.